Listed below are T cell receptor beta chains from one sample, sequenced in a study of regulatory T cells in long-lasting Graves disease. From the multiplex PCR reads, TCRdb called clonotypes with MiXCR, one entry per CDR3 protein. The profile shows hundreds of thousands of distinct CDR3 sequences, about 15% of them singletons. Separately, the same data were catalogued under a study of T cells in Graves' hyperthyroidism and ophthalmopathy.

The sample consisted of peripheral blood mononuclear cells (PBMCs), taken at new diagnosis, from a patient treated with antithyroid drugs. Receptors were obtained from a woman in her 30s with Graves disease. The CDR3 runs from the conserved cysteine through the conserved F or W. D genes are given only for firm matches. The size of a clone is reported for some rows only, either as once, few or many, or as a class for expanded clones.

size: -
J: TRBJ1-4
D: TRBD1
V: TRBV29-1
DNA: TGCAGTGCGACGGGACAGTCCGCAACTAATGAAAAACTGTTTTTT
CDR3: CSATGQSATNEKLFF

size: few
J: TRBJ2-5
D: -
V: TRBV20-1
DNA: TGCAGTGCTAGATTCAGGCAAGAGACCCAGTACTTC
CDR3: CSARFRQETQYF

size: few
J: TRBJ1-1
D: -
V: TRBV28
DNA: TGTGCCAGCAGTACCCCTAGGGCACGGTATGATAAGGGAGGGAACACTGAAGCTTTCTTT
CDR3: CASSTPRARYDKGGNTEAFF

size: -
J: TRBJ1-2
D: TRBD1
V: TRBV6-1
DNA: TGTGCCAGCCTTAGGACAGGGGAAGGCTACACCTTC
CDR3: CASLRTGEGYTF

size: many
J: TRBJ2-1
D: -
V: TRBV5-4
DNA: TGTGCCAGCACCCAGGGTGGAGATGAGCAGTTCTTC
CDR3: CASTQGGDEQFF

size: few
J: TRBJ2-3
D: -
V: TRBV3-1
DNA: TGTGCCATCTCCGCCCCGGGGACAGATACGCAGTATTTT
CDR3: CAISAPGTDTQYF

size: -
J: TRBJ1-5
D: -
V: TRBV12-3/TRBV12-4
DNA: -
CDR3: CASSWRGKDEQYFGPGQPQHF

size: many
J: TRBJ2-7
D: TRBD1
V: TRBV24-1
DNA: TGTGCCACCAGAGGACAGGGGGAGTACGAGCAGTACTTC
CDR3: CATRGQGEYEQYF

size: many
J: TRBJ2-1
D: -
V: TRBV6-2/TRBV6-3
DNA: TGTGCCAGCAGTTACAGGCCAGGTCCATCCTCCGACAATGAGCAGTTCTTC
CDR3: CASSYRPGPSSDNEQFF

size: -
J: TRBJ1-4
D: -
V: TRBV6-1
DNA: TGTGCCAGCAGTGAACTCGCAGTCAGAAATGAAAAACTGTTTTTT
CDR3: CASSELAVRNEKLFF

size: -
J: TRBJ2-1
D: TRBD1
V: TRBV20-1
DNA: TGCAGTGCTAGAGAGGTAGGGGGCGCCTACAATGAGCAGTTCTTC
CDR3: CSAREVGGAYNEQFF

size: -
J: TRBJ1-1
D: -
V: TRBV6-5
DNA: TGTGCCAGCAGTTACTTGGGGGGGTTGGGCACTGAAGCTTTCTTT
CDR3: CASSYLGGLGTEAFF

size: -
J: TRBJ2-2
D: -
V: TRBV5-4
DNA: TGTGCCAGCAGCTTTAGCGCGAGGGACACCGGGGAGCTGTTTTTT
CDR3: CASSFSARDTGELFF

size: few
J: TRBJ1-4
D: -
V: TRBV9
DNA: TGTGCCAGCAGCGTATCGGGGGGGCTGGAAAAACTGTTTTTT
CDR3: CASSVSGGLEKLFF

size: many
J: TRBJ1-1
D: -
V: TRBV25-1
DNA: TGTGCCAGCAGTGAATGGGGGGCGCGGGCAGCTTTCTTT
CDR3: CASSEWGARAAFF

size: -
J: TRBJ2-5
D: -
V: TRBV7-9
DNA: TGTGCCAGCAGCGACCCCGTAATACGAGAGACCCAGTACTTC
CDR3: CASSDPVIRETQYF

size: many
J: TRBJ2-4
D: -
V: TRBV11-2
DNA: TGTGCCAGCAGCTTAGCTCAACCGGGTCGTGAACCCATAGCCAAAAACATTCAGTACTTC
CDR3: CASSLAQPGREPIAKNIQYF

size: -
J: TRBJ1-1
D: -
V: TRBV20-1
DNA: TGCAGTGCTGTCGCCGGGTCAATGAACACTGAAGCTTTCTTT
CDR3: CSAVAGSMNTEAFF

size: -
J: TRBJ1-5
D: TRBD1
V: TRBV19
DNA: TGTGCCAGTAGTACCGGGACAGGAAAGGGGTCCCAGCATTTT
CDR3: CASSTGTGKGSQHF

size: many
J: TRBJ1-1
D: TRBD1
V: TRBV28
DNA: TGTGCCAGCAGTTCTCCAGGGGGCGTGGTGAACACTGAAGCTTTCTTT
CDR3: CASSSPGGVVNTEAFF

size: many
J: TRBJ2-3
D: TRBD2
V: TRBV6-1
DNA: TGTGCCAGCAGTGTAGGACTAGCTTTCACAGATACGCAGTATTTT
CDR3: CASSVGLAFTDTQYF

size: once
J: TRBJ1-6
D: -
V: TRBV6-1
DNA: TGTGCCAGCAGCCCAAAGAGCTCCTATAATTCACCCCTCCACTTT
CDR3: CASSPKSSYNSPLHF

size: -
J: TRBJ2-7
D: TRBD1
V: TRBV27
DNA: TGTGCCAGCAGGTCGGGACAGTTTGGGTACGAGCAGTACTTC
CDR3: CASRSGQFGYEQYF

size: -
J: TRBJ1-5
D: -
V: TRBV19
DNA: TGTGCCAGTAGTATGTCACTTGCCAATCAGCCCCAGCATTTT
CDR3: CASSMSLANQPQHF

size: -
J: TRBJ2-4
D: TRBD1
V: TRBV20-1
DNA: TGCAGTGCGGGGGACAGGGGGGCGGGGAACATTCAGTACTTC
CDR3: CSAGDRGAGNIQYF

size: many
J: TRBJ2-5
D: TRBD2
V: TRBV2
DNA: TGTGCCAGTCAGCGGGAGATAGGAGAGACCCAGTACTTC
CDR3: CASQREIGETQYF

size: few
J: TRBJ2-7
D: TRBD1
V: TRBV27
DNA: TGTGCCAGCAGTGACAGCCCCCCGGGACAGGGAGGGTACGAGCAGTACTTC
CDR3: CASSDSPPGQGGYEQYF

size: many
J: TRBJ2-6
D: TRBD1
V: TRBV28
DNA: TGTGCCAGCAGTCAACAGGGGGCTGGGGCCAACGTCCTGACTTTC
CDR3: CASSQQGAGANVLTF

size: -
J: TRBJ2-7
D: -
V: TRBV20-1
DNA: TGCAGTGCCCAAAACGGCCGGGACAAAACCTACGAGCAGTACTTC
CDR3: CSAQNGRDKTYEQYF

size: -
J: TRBJ2-7
D: -
V: TRBV19
DNA: TGTGCCAGTAGCAGCCCGGATCATCCCCCCTACGAGCAGTACTTC
CDR3: CASSSPDHPPYEQYF

size: many
J: TRBJ2-1
D: TRBD2
V: TRBV7-2
DNA: TGTGCCAGCAGCATTAGCGGGATCGCCTACAATGAGCAGTTCTTC
CDR3: CASSISGIAYNEQFF

size: -
J: TRBJ2-1
D: -
V: TRBV4-1
DNA: TGCGCCAGCAGCCAGGATCAGGGTGGCAATGAGCAGTTCTTC
CDR3: CASSQDQGGNEQFF

size: many
J: TRBJ2-3
D: -
V: TRBV5-1
DNA: TGCGCCAGCAGCCCCCGGTATTCCACAGATACGCAGTATTTT
CDR3: CASSPRYSTDTQYF

size: few
J: TRBJ2-5
D: TRBD1
V: TRBV3-1
DNA: TGTGCCAGCCAGACAGGGGGCCCCCAGTACTTC
CDR3: CASQTGGPQYF

size: few
J: TRBJ2-5
D: -
V: TRBV24-1
DNA: TGTGCCACCAGTGATACCAGGGCTTGGACCCAGTACTTC
CDR3: CATSDTRAWTQYF

size: many
J: TRBJ2-5
D: -
V: TRBV20-1
DNA: TGCAGTGCCACAAGGACACTACAAGAGACCCAGTACTTC
CDR3: CSATRTLQETQYF

size: many
J: TRBJ1-1
D: TRBD1
V: TRBV6-5
DNA: TGTGCCAGCAGTTACCAGGGGGCTAGTACTGAAGCTTTCTTT
CDR3: CASSYQGASTEAFF

size: many
J: TRBJ1-1
D: TRBD1
V: TRBV6-1
DNA: TGTGCCAGCAGTGCTATTCAAAACAGGGGTTTTTTAGCTTTCTTT
CDR3: CASSAIQNRGFLAFF

size: few
J: TRBJ1-2
D: -
V: TRBV15
DNA: TGTGCCACCAGCAGAGATCGAGTGCCAGGTTATGGCTACACCTTC
CDR3: CATSRDRVPGYGYTF

size: few
J: TRBJ2-2
D: TRBD1
V: TRBV5-4
DNA: TGTGCCAGCAGCCTATACAGGGGCGGGGAGCTGTTTTTT
CDR3: CASSLYRGGELFF

size: many
J: TRBJ2-3
D: TRBD2
V: TRBV7-9
DNA: TGTGCCAGCTATCCGGCCGGACTAGAGAGCACAGATACGCAGTATTTT
CDR3: CASYPAGLESTDTQYF

size: -
J: TRBJ1-2
D: -
V: TRBV10-3
DNA: TGTGCCATCAGCAGGGGCAGCGTGGAGCCAGGCTACACCTTC
CDR3: CAISRGSVEPGYTF

size: few
J: TRBJ2-7
D: -
V: TRBV30
DNA: TGTGCCTGGAGCACAGGGTATTACTACGAGCAGTACTTC
CDR3: CAWSTGYYYEQYF

size: few
J: TRBJ2-3
D: TRBD2
V: TRBV7-9
DNA: TGTGCCAGCAGCCGACTAGCGGCGGAGGTTAGCACAGATACGCAGTATTTT
CDR3: CASSRLAAEVSTDTQYF

size: few
J: TRBJ1-6
D: TRBD1
V: TRBV7-3
DNA: TGTGCCAGCAGCTTGGGGCAGGGGGAATCACCCCTCCACTTT
CDR3: CASSLGQGESPLHF

size: many
J: TRBJ2-1
D: -
V: TRBV7-6
DNA: TGTGCCAGCAGCATAAATGACCTGAGAGAGCAGTTCTTC
CDR3: CASSINDLREQFF

size: many
J: TRBJ1-1
D: TRBD1
V: TRBV29-1
DNA: TGCAGCGTAGGGACAGGGTACACTGAAGCTTTCTTT
CDR3: CSVGTGYTEAFF

size: -
J: TRBJ1-3
D: -
V: TRBV2
DNA: TGTGCCAGCAGTGAACAGGGACTGGATTTT
CDR3: CASSEQGLDF

size: -
J: TRBJ2-7
D: -
V: TRBV3-1
DNA: TGTGCCAGCAGTCGCGTGGCTCACGAGCAGTACTTC
CDR3: CASSRVAHEQYF

size: once
J: TRBJ2-1
D: -
V: TRBV7-9
DNA: TGTGCCAGCAGCTTAGGGACGGGAAGAGACAATGAGCAGTTCTTC
CDR3: CASSLGTGRDNEQFF